This T cell receptor beta chain is from a study of brain T cells in children with intractable seizures. This clone was found once. Its target is unknown. Clones were read by immunoSEQ multiplex PCR, and TCRdb kept only the in-frame ones, dropping some. The table shows approximately 330,000 clones, with approximately 93% occurring only once. In germline, CDR1 is SGHNT, CDR2 YENEEA. Trimming removed 5 bases from V and 0 bases from J; junction bases left unmatched: 11. The CDR3 is 19 amino acids. Whole-study results and caveats: HCMV serostatus was not known, and viral specificity came from CDR3 similarity only. Absence of clones before surgery may stem from lower sequencing depth.

Regarding time point: blood from clinic visit 5 months post-surgery; TSC patient then seizure free. The sequenced cases were selected for having the highest brain T cell transcript signatures. Material: peripheral blood, obtained 4 to 5 months after surgery. This chain joins TRBV11-3 and TRBJ2-4, with 12 bases aligning to TRBD2. The TCR comes from a boy under two years old with tuberous sclerosis and intractable seizures. CDR3 bases: TGTGCCAGCAGCATCTCAACTAGCGGGAGGCAACTAGCCAAAAACATTCAGTACTTC. Protein sequence: CASSISTSGRQLAKNIQYF.